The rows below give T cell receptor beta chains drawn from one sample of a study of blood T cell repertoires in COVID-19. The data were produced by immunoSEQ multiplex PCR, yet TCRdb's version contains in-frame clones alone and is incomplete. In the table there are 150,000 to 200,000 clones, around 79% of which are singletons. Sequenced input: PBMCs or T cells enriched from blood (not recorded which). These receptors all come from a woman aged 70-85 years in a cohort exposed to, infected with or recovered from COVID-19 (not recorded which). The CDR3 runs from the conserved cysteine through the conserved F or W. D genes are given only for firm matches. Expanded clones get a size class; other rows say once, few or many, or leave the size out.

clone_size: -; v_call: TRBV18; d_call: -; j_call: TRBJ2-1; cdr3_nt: TGTGCCAGCTCACCGGGGGGACTCGCCGAAACGGGAAGGATCCACAATGAGCAGTTCTTC; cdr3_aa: CASSPGGLAETGRIHNEQFF
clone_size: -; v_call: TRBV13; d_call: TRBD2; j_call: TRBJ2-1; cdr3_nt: TGTGCCAGCAGCCTACGGACTAGCGGGAGTGGCGGTGAGCAGTTCTTC; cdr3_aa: CASSLRTSGSGGEQFF
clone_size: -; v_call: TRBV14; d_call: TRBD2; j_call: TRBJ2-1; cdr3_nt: TGTGCCAGCAGCGTTAGCGGGACCTACAATGAGCAGTTCTTC; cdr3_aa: CASSVSGTYNEQFF
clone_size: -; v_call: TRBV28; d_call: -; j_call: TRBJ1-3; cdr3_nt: TGTGCCAGCAACCCGGGGGGCTTCTATGGAAACACCATATATTTT; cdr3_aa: CASNPGGFYGNTIYF
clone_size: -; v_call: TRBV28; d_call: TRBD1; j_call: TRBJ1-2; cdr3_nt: TGTGCCGCCACTCCGGGACAGTATGGCTACACCTTC; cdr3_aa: CAATPGQYGYTF
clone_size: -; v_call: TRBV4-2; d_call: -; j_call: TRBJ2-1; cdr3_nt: TGTGCCAGCAGCCAACTCTCTGATGAGCAGTTCTTC; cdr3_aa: CASSQLSDEQFF
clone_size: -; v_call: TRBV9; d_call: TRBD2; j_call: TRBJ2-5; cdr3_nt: TGTGCCAGCAGCGTAGGCGGACTAGCAGGTGCGGAGACCCAGTACTTC; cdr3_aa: CASSVGGLAGAETQYF
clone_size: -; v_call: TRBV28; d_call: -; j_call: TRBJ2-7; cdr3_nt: TGTGCCAGCAGTTTCGGTGACAGAAGCCCTTACGAGCAGTACTTC; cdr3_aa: CASSFGDRSPYEQYF
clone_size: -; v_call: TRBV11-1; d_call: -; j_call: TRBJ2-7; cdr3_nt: TGTGCCAGCAGCTTAGGGGGAGGCGGTCGGCAGTACTTC; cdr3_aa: CASSLGGGGRQYF
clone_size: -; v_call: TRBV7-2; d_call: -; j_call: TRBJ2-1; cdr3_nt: TGTGCCAGCAGCTTAGTCTTAGACAATGAGCAGTTCTTC; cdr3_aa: CASSLVLDNEQFF
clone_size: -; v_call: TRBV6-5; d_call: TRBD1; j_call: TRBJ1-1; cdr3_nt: TGTGCCAGCAGTAACGACAGGGGACGGGCTTTCTTT; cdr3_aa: CASSNDRGRAFF
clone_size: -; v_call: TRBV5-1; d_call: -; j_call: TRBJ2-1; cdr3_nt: TGCGCCAGCACCCGTACCGGGACTGAGGGTGAGCAGTTCTTC; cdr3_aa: CASTRTGTEGEQFF
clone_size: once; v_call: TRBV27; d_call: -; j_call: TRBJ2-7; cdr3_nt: TGTGCCAGCAGTAGTCGACCAGGGAACTACGAGCAGTACTTC; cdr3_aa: CASSSRPGNYEQYF
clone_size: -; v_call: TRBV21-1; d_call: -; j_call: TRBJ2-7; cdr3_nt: TGTGCCAGCAGCAAAATCCCCTCCGGGACTAGCGGATACGAGCAGTACTTC; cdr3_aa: CASSKIPSGTSGYEQYF
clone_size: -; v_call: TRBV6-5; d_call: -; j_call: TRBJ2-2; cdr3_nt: TGTGCCAGCAGTTACTCCGGCACCGGGGAGCTGTTTTTT; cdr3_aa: CASSYSGTGELFF
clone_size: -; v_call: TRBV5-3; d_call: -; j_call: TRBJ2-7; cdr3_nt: TGTGCCAGAAGCTTGGATTGGTGTTTGAGGTACGAGCAGTACTTC; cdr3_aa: CARSLDWCLRYEQYF
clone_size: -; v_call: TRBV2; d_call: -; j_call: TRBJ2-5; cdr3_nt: TGTGCCAGCAGTAGGACATCGACTCAAGAGACCCAGTACTTC; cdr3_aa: CASSRTSTQETQYF